This T cell receptor beta chain was documented in a study of blood T cell repertoires in COVID-19. As for the study in general: From T cells, B-cell-depleted T cells, or PBMCs came the material, which was cDNA or gDNA.

Here immunoSEQ multiplex PCR was the method, and the copy in TCRdb shows in-frame clones only, minus some. The sample lists 100,000 to 150,000 clones; approximately 82% were seen once. This CDR3 region has 13 residues. Looked up from germline, CDR1 is LNHNV and CDR2 is YYDKDF (reference sequence). V was shortened by 8 bases and J by 2 bases, with 12 bases between the two germline ends. This sequence was found in a man between 60 and 70 years old with acute or convalescent COVID-19. The sequencing input was peripheral blood. The chain joins TRBV15 to TRBJ2-5; D is possibly TRBD2 (6 bases). DNA for the CDR3: TGTGCCACCCGAAGAGGAGGGCAAGAGACCCAGTACTTC. Protein: CATRRGGQETQYF.